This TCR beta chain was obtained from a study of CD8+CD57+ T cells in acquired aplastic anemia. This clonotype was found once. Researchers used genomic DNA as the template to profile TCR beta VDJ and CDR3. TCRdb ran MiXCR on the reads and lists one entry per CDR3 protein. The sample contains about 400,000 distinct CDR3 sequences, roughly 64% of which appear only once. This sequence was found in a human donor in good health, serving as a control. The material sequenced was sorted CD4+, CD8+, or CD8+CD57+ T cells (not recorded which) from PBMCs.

The CDR3 sequence is CSAGRGRDGQYF. The CDR3 coding sequence is TGCAGTGCTGGCAGGGGGCGGGATGGGCAGTACTTC. This chain uses TRBV20-1 with TRBJ2-7; 8 bases agree with TRBD1. V lost 5 bases to trimming and J lost 9 bases; unmatched junction nucleotides: 9. From germline, CDR1 is DFQATT and CDR2 SNEGSKA (reference sequence). The length of the CDR3 is 12 residues.